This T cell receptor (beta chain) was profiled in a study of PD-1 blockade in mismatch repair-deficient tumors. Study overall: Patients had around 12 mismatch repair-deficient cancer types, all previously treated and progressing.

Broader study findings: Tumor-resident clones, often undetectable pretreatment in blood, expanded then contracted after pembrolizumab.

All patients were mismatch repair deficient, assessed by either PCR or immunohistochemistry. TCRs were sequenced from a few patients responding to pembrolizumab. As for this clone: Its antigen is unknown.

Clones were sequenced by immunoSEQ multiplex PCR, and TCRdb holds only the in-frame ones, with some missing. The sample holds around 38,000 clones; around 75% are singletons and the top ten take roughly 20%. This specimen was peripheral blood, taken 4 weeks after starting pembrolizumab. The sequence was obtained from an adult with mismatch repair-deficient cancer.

CDR3 sequence (DNA): TGTGCCAGCAGCTTGAGGACAGGCGGGGGAACTGAAGCTTTCTTT. Translating gives CASSLRTGGGTEAFF. J is TRBJ1-1 and V is TRBV5-4, with 7 bases lining up with TRBD1. Trimming at V came to 1 base and at J to 5 bases, leaving 8 bases not matched to a gene. Germline V lookup: CDR1 SGHNT, CDR2 YYREEE (reference sequence). There are 15 residues in the CDR3.